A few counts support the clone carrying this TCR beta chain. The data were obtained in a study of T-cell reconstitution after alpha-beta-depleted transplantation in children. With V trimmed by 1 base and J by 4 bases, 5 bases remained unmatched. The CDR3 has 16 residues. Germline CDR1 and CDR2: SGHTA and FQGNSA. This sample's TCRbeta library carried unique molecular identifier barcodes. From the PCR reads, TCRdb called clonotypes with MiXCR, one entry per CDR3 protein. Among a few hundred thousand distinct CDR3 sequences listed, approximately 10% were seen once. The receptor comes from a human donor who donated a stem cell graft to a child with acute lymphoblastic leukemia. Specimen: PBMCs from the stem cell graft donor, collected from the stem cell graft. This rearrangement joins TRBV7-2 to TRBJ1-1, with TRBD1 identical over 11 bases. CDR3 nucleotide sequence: TGTGCCAGCAGCTTAGGGGACAGGGGGAAAACCACTGAAGCTTTCTTT. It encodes CASSLGDRGKTTEAFF.